This note documents a single T cell receptor (beta chain) sequence. No antigen is known for it. This sample was taken from a study of identical twins. The cDNA had a unique molecular identifier and a template-switch universal primer site. TCRdb re-derived calls from the 5' RACE reads in MiXCR, one entry per CDR3 protein. Of roughly 700,000 distinct CDR3 sequences detected, about 9.4% appear once; the ten largest clones hold 0.8% to 1%. V was clipped by 1 base and J by 6 bases, with 10 bases between them. The CDR3 runs 14 residues. Per germline, CDR1 SGHTA and CDR2 FQGNSA. Study-wide results and limits: Among out-of-frame alpha sequences shared by twins, low generation probability occurred in excess. In monozygotic twins, models underestimated the sharing of out-of-frame TCR alpha. Findings came from cross-sectional statistics, without long-term follow-up of donors.

The data were also submitted as part of a second study, on yellow fever vaccine responses in identical twins.

The sample consisted of PBMCs. The chain recombines TRBV7-2 with TRBJ2-1; D remains unclear. The receptor's source is a young woman in good health. The CDR3 sequence is CASSLVVAGNEQFF. The CDR3 bases are TGTGCCAGCAGCTTAGTCGTAGCCGGCAATGAGCAGTTCTTC.